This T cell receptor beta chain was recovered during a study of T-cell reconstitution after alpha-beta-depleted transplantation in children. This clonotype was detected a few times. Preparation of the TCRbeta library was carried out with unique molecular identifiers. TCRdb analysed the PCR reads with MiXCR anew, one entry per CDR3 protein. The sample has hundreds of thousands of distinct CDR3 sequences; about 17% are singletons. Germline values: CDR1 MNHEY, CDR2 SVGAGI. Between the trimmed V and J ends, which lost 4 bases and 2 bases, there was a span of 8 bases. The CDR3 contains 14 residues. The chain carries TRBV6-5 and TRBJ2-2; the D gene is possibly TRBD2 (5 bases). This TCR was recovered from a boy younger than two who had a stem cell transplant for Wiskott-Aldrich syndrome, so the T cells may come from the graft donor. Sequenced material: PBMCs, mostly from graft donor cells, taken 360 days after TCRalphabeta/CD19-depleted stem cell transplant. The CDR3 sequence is CASSSRLNTGELFF. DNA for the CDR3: TGTGCCAGCAGTTCCCGACTAAACACCGGGGAGCTGTTTTTT.